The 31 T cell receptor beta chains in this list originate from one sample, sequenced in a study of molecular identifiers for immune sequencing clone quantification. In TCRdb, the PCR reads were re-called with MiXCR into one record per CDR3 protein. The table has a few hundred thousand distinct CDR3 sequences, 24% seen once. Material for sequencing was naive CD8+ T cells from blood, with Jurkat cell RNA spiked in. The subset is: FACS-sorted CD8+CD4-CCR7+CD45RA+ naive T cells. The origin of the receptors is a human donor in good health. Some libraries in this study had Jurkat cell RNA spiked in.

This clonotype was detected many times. CDR3 amino acids: CASSPLGVSTDTQYF. The CDR3 DNA reads TGTGCCAGCAGTCCCCTCGGGGTAAGCACAGATACGCAGTATTTT. This chain links TRBV12-3 or TRBV12-4 with TRBJ2-3; a possible D gene is TRBD2 (5 bases). This CDR3 contains 15 residues. The ends were cut back, 5 bases at V and 0 bases at J, with 12 bases in the middle.

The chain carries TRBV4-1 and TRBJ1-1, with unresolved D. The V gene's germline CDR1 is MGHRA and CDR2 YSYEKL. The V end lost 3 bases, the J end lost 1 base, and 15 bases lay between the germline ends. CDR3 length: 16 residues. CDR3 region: CASSQLGKDWNTEAFF. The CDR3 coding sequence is TGCGCCAGCAGCCAGCTAGGAAAGGACTGGAACACTGAAGCTTTCTTT.

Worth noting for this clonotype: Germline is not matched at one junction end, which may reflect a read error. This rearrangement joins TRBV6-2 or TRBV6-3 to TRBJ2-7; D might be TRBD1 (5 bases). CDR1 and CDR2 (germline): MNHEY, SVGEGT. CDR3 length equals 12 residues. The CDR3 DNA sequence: TGTGCCAGCAACCAGGGTCCCGACGAGCAGTGCTTC. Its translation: CASNQGPDEQCF.

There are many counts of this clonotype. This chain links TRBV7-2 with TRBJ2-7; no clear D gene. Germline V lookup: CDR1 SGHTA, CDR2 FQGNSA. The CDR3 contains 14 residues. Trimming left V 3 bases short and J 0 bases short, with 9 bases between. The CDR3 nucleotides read TGTGCCAGCAGCTTGATGTCTAGCTCCTACGAGCAGTACTTC. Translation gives CASSLMSSSYEQYF.

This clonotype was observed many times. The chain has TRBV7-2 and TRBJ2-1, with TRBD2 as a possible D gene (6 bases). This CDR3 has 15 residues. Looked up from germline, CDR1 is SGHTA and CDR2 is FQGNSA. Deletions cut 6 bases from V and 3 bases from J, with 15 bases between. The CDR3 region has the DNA TGTGCCAGCAGTCGATCGGGGGAGGACTACAATGAGCAGTTCTTC. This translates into CASSRSGEDYNEQFF.

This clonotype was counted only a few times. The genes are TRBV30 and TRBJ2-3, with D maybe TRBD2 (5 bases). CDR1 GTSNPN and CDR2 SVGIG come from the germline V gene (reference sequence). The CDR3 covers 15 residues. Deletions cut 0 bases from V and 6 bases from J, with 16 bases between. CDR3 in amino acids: CAWSVRRTPGDTQYF. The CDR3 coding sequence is TGTGCCTGGAGTGTACGTCGGACTCCGGGGGATACGCAGTATTTT.

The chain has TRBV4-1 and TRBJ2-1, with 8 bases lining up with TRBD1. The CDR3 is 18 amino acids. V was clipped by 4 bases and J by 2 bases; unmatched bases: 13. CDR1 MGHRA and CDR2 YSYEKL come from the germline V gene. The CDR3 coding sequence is TGCGCCAGCAGCCCGCATGACGGATGGGGACAGGCCTACAATGAGCAGTTCTTC. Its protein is CASSPHDGWGQAYNEQFF.

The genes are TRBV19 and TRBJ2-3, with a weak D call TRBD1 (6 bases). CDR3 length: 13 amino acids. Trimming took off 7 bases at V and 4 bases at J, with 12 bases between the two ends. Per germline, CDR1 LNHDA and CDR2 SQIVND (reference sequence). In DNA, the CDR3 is TGTGCCAGTAACCAGGGGCCCGCAGATACGCAGTATTTT. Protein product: CASNQGPADTQYF.

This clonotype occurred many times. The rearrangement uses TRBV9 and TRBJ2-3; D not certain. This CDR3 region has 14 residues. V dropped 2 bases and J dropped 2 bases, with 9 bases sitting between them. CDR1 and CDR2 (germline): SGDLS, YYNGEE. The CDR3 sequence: CASSVGELTDTQYF. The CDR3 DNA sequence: TGTGCCAGCAGCGTCGGAGAACTCACAGATACGCAGTATTTT.

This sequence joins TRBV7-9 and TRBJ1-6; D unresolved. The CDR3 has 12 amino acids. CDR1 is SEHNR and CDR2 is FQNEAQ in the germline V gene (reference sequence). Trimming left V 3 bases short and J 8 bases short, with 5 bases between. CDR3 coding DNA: TGTGCCAGCAGCTTGGGCTATTCACCCCTCCACTTT. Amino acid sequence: CASSLGYSPLHF.

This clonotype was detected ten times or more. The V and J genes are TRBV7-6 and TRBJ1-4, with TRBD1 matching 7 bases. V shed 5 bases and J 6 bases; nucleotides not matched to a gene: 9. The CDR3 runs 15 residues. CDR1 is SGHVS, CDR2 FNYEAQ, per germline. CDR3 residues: CASSPRQGLDEKLFF. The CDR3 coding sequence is TGTGCCAGCAGCCCCCGACAGGGCTTGGATGAAAAACTGTTTTTT.

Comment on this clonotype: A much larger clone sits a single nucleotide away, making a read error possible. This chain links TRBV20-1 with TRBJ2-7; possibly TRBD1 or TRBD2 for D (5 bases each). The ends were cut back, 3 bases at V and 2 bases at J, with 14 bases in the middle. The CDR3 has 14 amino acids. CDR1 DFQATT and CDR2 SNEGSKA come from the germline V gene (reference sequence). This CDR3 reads CSARPRDGPYEQYF. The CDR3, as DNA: TGCAGTGCTAGGCCTAGGGACGGACCCTACGAGCAGTACTTC.

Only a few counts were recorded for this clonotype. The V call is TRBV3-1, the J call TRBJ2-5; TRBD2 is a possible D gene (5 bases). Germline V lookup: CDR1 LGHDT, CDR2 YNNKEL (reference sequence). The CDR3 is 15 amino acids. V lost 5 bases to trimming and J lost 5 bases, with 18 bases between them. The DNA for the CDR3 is TGTGCCAGCAGCGGTACTAGAAATCCGGGGGAGACCCAGTACTTC. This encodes CASSGTRNPGETQYF.

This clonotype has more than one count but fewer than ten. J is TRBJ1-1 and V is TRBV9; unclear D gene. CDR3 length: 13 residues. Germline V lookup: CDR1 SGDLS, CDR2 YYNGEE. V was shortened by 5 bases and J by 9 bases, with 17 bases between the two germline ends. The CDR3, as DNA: TGTGCCAGCAGTGCAAAAAGGACCGGGAAAGCTTTCTTT. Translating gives CASSAKRTGKAFF.

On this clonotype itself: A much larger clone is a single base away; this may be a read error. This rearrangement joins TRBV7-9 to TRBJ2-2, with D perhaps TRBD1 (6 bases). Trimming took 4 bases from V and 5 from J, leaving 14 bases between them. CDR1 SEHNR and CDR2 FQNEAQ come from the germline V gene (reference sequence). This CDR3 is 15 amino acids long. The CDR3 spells CASSSGQSQTGELFF. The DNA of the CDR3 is TGTGCCAGCAGCTCCGGACAGAGCCAAACCGGGGAGCTGTTTTTT.

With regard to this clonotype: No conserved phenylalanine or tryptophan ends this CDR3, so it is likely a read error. Here the CDR3 reads CASSYDSGASYNEQFL. The CDR3 DNA sequence: TGTGCCAGCAGCTACGATAGCGGAGCCTCCTACAATGAGCAGTTCTTA. The V and J genes are TRBV7-3 and TRBJ2-1; D is possibly TRBD2 (6 bases). The germline V gene encodes CDR1 SGHTA and CDR2 FQGTGA. Trimming removed 4 bases from V and 0 bases from J, with 13 bases in between. The CDR3 is made up of 16 amino acids.

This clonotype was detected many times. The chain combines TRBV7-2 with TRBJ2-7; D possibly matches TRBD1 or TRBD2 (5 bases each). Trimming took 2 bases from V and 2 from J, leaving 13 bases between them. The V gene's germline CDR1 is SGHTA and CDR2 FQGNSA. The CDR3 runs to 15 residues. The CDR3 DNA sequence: TGTGCCAGCAGCTTAAGTGCCGGGACGGCCTACGAGCAGTACTTC. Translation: CASSLSAGTAYEQYF.

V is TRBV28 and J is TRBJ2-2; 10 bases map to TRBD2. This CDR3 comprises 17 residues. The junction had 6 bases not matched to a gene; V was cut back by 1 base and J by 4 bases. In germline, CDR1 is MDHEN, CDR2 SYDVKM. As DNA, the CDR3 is TGTGCCAGCAGTTTATTCATAGCGGGAGGTAGCACCGGGGAGCTGTTTTTT. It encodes CASSLFIAGGSTGELFF.

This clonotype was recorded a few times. The CDR3 DNA sequence: TGTGCCAGCAGCTTGCCAGACCTCAACTTCTATGGCTACACCTTC. This translates into CASSLPDLNFYGYTF. The chain couples TRBV5-4 to TRBJ1-2; D uncertain. Germline-derived CDR1 and CDR2 are SGHNT and YYREEE (reference sequence). This CDR3 comprises 15 residues. Trimming took off 1 base at V and 4 bases at J, with 14 bases between the two ends.

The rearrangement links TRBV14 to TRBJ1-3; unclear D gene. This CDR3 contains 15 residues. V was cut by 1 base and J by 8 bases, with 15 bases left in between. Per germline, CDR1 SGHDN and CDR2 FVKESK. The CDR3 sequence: CASSQGEDLGDTIYF. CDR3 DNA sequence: TGTGCCAGCAGCCAAGGAGAAGATCTCGGGGACACCATATATTTT. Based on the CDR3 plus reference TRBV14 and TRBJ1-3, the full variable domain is EAGVTQFPSHSVIEKGQTVTLRCDPISGHDNLYWYRRVMGKEIKFLLHFVKESKQDESGMPNNRFLAERTGGTYSTLKVQPAELEDSGVYFCASSQGEDLGDTIYFGEGSWLTVV.

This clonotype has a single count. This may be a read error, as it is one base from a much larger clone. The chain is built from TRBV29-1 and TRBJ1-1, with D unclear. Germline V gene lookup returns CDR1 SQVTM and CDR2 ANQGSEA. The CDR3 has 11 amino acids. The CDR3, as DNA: TGCAGCGTTGATCTGTACACTGAAGCTTCCTTT. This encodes CSVDLYTEASF.

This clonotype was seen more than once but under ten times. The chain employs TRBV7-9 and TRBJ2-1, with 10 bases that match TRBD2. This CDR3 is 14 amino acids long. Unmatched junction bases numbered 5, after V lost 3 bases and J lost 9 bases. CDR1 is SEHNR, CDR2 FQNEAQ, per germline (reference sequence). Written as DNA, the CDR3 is TGTGCCAGCAGCTTTACTAGCGGGGTCCCTGAGCAGTTCTTC. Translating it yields CASSFTSGVPEQFF.

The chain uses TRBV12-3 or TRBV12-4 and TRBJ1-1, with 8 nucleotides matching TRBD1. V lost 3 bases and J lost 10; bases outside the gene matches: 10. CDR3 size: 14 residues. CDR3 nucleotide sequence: TGTGCCAGCAGTTTGGGAATCTACAGGGGGTCAGCTTTCTTT. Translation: CASSLGIYRGSAFF.

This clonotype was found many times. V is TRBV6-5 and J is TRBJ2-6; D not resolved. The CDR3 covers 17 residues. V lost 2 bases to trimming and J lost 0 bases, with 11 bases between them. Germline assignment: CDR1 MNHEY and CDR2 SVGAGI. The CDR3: CASSYQSVGSGANVLTF. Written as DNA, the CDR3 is TGTGCCAGCAGTTACCAGTCGGTCGGCTCTGGGGCCAACGTCCTGACTTTC.

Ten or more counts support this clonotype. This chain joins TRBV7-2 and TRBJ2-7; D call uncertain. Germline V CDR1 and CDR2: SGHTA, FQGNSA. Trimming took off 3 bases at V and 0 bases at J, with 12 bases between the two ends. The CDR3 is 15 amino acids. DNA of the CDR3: TGTGCCAGCAGCTTGGTCCCCATGGGCTCCTACGAGCAGTACTTC. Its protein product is CASSLVPMGSYEQYF.

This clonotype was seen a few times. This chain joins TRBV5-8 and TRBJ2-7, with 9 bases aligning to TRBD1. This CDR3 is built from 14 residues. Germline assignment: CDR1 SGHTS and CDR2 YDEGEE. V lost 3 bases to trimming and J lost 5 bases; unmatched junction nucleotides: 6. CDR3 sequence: CASSSDRGSHEQYF. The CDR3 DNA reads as TGTGCCAGCAGCTCGGACAGGGGAAGCCACGAGCAGTACTTC.

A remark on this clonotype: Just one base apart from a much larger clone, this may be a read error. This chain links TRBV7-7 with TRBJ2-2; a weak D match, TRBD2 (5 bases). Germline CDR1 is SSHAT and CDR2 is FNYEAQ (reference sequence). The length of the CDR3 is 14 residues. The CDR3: CASSLAGSTGKLFF. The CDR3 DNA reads TGTGCTAGCAGCTTAGCTGGATCCACCGGGAAGCTGTTTTTT.

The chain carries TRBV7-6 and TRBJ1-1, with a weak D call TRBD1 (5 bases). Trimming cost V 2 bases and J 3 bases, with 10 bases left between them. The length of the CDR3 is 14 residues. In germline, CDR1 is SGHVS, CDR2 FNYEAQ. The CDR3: CASSLSWGYTEAFF. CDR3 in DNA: TGTGCCAGCAGCTTATCGTGGGGCTACACTGAAGCTTTCTTT. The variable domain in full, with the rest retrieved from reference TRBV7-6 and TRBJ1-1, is GAGVSQSPRYKVTKRGQDVALRCDPISGHVSLYWYRQALGQGPEFLTYFNYEAQQDKSGLPNDRFSAERPEGSISTLTIQRTEQRDSAMYRCASSLSWGYTEAFFGQGTRLTVV.

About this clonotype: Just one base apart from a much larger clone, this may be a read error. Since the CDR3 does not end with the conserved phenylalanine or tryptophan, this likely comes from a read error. CDR3 DNA sequence: TGTGCCAGCAGCTTGGCGGCTAGAGCCTACGAGCAGTACTAC. It translates to CASSLAARAYEQYY. The rearrangement joins TRBV5-6 to TRBJ2-7, with D unresolved. This CDR3 region has 14 residues. V lost 0 bases and J lost 2, with 9 bases in between. Germline V CDR1 and CDR2: SGHDT, YYEEEE.

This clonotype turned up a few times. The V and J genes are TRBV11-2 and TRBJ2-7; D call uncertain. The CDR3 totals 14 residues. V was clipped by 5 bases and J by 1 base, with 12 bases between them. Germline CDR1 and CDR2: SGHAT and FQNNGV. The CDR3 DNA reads TGTGCCAGCAGCCTAGGGCGTGAGTCCTACGAGCAGTACTTC. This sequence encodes CASSLGRESYEQYF.

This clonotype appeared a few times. The CDR3 region is CASSAGAQETQYF. The CDR3 region has the DNA TGTGCCAGCAGCGCCGGGGCACAAGAGACCCAGTACTTC. The V call is TRBV13, the J call TRBJ2-5; D could derive from TRBD1 or TRBD2 (5 bases each). Per germline, CDR1 PRHDT and CDR2 FYEKMQ (reference sequence). Trimming took off 5 bases at V and 2 bases at J, with 9 bases between the two ends. This CDR3 is built from 13 residues.